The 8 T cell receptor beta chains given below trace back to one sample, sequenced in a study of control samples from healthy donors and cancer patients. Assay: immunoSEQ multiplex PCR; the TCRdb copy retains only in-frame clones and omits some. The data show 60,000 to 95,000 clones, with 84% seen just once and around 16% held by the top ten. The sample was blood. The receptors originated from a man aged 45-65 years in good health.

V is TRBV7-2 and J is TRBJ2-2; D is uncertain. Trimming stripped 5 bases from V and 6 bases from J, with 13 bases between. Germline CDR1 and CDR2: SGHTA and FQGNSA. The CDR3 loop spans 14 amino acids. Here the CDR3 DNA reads TGTGCCAGCAGCCGCGAATTAAACTCCGGGGAGCTGTTTTTT. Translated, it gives CASSRELNSGELFF.

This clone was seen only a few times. The CDR3 region is CASSPRAGHTEAFF. CDR3 in DNA: TGTGCCAGCAGCCCGAGGGCAGGGCACACTGAAGCTTTCTTT. The chain combines TRBV7-8 with TRBJ1-1; perhaps TRBD1 as D (5 bases). This CDR3 region has 14 residues. The germline V and J ends were trimmed by 5 bases and 3 bases, with 13 bases remaining between them. Per germline, CDR1 SGHVS and CDR2 FQNEAQ.

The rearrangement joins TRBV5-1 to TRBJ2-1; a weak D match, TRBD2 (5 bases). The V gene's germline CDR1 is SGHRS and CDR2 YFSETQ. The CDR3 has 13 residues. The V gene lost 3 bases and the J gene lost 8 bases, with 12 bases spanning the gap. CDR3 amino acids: CASSYSAADEQFF. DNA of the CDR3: TGCGCCAGCAGCTATAGCGCCGCGGATGAGCAGTTCTTC.

CDR3 sequence (DNA): TGTGCCAGCAGTGGACTAGCGGGGCCATCTGAGCAGTTCTTC. Translation gives CASSGLAGPSEQFF. J is TRBJ2-1 and V is TRBV27, with 12 bases aligning to TRBD2. Germline CDR1 and CDR2: MNHEY and SMNVEV (reference sequence). This CDR3 has 14 amino acids. The trim removed 5 bases at V and 9 bases at J, leaving 5 bases unmatched.

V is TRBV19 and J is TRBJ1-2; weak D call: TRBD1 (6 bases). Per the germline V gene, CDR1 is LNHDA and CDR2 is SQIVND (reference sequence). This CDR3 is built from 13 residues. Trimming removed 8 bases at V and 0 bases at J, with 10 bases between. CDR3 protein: CASDTGTNYGYTF. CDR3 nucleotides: TGTGCCAGTGATACAGGGACTAACTATGGCTACACCTTC.

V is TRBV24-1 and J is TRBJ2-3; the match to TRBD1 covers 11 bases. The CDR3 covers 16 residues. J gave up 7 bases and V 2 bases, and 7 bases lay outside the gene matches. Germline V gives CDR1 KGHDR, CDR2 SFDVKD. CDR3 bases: TGTGCCACCAGTGATTATCCGGGACAGGGGGAGTATACGCAGTATTTT. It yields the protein CATSDYPGQGEYTQYF.

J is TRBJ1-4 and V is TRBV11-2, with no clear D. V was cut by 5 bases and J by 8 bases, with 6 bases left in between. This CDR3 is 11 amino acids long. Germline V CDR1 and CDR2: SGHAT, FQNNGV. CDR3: CASSTGEKLFF. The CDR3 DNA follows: TGTGCCAGCAGCACCGGGGAAAAACTGTTTTTT.

In DNA, the CDR3 is TGTGCCAGCAGTCGCGCGGGGAACACAGATACGCAGTATTTT. Amino acid sequence: CASSRAGNTDTQYF. The V gene is TRBV9, the J gene TRBJ2-3; perhaps TRBD2 as D (6 bases). Germline V gene data show CDR1 as SGDLS and CDR2 as YYNGEE. The CDR3 loop spans 14 amino acids. The V gene lost 5 bases and the J gene lost 2 bases, with 12 bases spanning the gap.